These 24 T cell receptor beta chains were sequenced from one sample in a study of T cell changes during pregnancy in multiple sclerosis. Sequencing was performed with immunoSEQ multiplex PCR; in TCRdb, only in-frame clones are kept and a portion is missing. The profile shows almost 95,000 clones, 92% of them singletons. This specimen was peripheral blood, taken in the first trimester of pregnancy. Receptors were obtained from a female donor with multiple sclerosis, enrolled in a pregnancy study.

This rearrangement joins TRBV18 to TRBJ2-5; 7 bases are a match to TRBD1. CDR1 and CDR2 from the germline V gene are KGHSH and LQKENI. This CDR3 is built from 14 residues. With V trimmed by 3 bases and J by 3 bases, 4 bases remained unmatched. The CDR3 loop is CASSPRTGEETQYF. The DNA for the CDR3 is TGTGCCAGCTCACCCCGCACAGGGGAAGAGACCCAGTACTTC.

CDR3 region: CASSYGGRHTGELFF. The CDR3 bases are TGTGCCAGCAGTTACGGCGGGAGACACACCGGGGAGCTGTTTTTT. This chain uses TRBV6-5 with TRBJ2-2; 7 bases align to TRBD2. CDR3 size: 15 residues. The V gene's germline CDR1 is MNHEY and CDR2 SVGAGI. J was trimmed by 3 bases and V by 2 bases; bases with no gene match: 3.

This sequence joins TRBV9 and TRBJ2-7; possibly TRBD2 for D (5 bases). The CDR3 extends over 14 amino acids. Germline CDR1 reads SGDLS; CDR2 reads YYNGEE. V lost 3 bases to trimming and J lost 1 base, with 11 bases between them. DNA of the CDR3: TGTGCCAGCAGCGGGACTCCCGGATCCTACGAGCAGTACTTC. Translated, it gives CASSGTPGSYEQYF. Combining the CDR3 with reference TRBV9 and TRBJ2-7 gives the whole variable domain DSGVTQTPKHLITATGQRVTLRCSPRSGDLSVYWYQQSLDQGLQFLIQYYNGEERAKGNILERFSAQQFPDLHSELNLSSLELGDSALYFCASSGTPGSYEQYFGPGTRLTVT.

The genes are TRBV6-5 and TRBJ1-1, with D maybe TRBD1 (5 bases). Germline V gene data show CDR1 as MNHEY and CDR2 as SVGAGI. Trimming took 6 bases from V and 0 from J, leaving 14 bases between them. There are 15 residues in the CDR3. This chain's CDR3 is CASRFRGTVNTEAFF. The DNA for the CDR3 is TGTGCCAGCAGGTTTCGCGGGACGGTGAACACTGAAGCTTTCTTT.

The CDR3 coding sequence is TGTGCCAGCTCACCAACAGCGGGAGCATCCTACGAGCAGTACTTC. It codes for CASSPTAGASYEQYF. This chain links TRBV18 with TRBJ2-7; 8 bases align to TRBD2. With V trimmed by 2 bases and J by 1 base, 4 bases remained unmatched. The germline V gene has CDR1 KGHSH and CDR2 LQKENI. This CDR3 spans 15 amino acids.

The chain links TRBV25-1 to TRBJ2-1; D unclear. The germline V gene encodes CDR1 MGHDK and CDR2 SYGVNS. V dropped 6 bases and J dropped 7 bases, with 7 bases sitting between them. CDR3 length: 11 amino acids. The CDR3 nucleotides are TGTGCCAGCAGCCTTGCGAATGAGCAGTTCTTC. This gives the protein CASSLANEQFF.

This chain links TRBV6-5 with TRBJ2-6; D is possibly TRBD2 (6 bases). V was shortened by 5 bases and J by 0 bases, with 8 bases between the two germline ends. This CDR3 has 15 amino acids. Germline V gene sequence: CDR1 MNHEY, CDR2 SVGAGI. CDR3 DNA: TGTGCCAGCAGTAGGGAGGCCTCTGGGGCCAACGTCCTGACTTTC. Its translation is CASSREASGANVLTF.

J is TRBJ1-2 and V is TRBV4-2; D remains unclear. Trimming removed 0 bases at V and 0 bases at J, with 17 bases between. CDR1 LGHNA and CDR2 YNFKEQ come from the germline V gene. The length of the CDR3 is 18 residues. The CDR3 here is CASSQDHGVSGTNYGYTF. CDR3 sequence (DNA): TGTGCCAGCAGCCAAGATCACGGGGTCAGTGGGACTAACTATGGCTACACCTTC.

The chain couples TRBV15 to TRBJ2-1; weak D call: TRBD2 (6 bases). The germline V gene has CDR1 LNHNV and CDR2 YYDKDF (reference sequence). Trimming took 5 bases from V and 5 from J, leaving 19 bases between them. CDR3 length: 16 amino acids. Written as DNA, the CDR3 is TGTGCCACCAGCGGGGACTCCTGGTTGGGTAACAATGAGCAGTTCTTC. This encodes CATSGDSWLGNNEQFF.

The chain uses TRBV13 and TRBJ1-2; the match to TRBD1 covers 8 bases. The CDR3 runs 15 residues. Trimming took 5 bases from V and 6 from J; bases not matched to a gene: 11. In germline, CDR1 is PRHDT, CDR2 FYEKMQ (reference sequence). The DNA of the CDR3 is TGTGCCAGCAGCGTCGGACAGGGAAGGTTTGATGGCTACACCTTC. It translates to CASSVGQGRFDGYTF.

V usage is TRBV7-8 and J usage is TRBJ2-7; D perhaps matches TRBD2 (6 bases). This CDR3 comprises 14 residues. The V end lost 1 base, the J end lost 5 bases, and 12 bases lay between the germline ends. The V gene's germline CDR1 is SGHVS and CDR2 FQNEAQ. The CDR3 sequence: CASSLGTNSDEQYF. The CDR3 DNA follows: TGTGCCAGCAGCTTAGGGACTAATTCTGACGAGCAGTACTTC.

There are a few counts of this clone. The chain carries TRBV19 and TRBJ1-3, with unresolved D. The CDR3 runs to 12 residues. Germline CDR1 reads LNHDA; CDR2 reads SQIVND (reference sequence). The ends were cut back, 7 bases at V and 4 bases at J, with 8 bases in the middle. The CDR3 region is CASNGRGNTIYF. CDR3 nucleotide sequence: TGTGCCAGTAACGGCAGGGGAAACACCATATATTTT.

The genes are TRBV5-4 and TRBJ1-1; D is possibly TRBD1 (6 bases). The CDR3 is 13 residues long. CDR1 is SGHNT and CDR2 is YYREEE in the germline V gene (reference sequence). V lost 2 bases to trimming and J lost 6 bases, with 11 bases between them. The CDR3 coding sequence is TGTGCCAGCAGCTTACAGGGTTTCGCTGAAGCTTTCTTT. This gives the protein CASSLQGFAEAFF.

Written as DNA, the CDR3 is TGTGCCAGTAGTATAGACTTGCGCATCGGGACCCAGTACTTC. Residues: CASSIDLRIGTQYF. The chain uses TRBV19 and TRBJ2-5; D gene ambiguous. V was trimmed by 0 bases and J by 7 bases, leaving 12 bases between them. Germline CDR1 is LNHDA and CDR2 is SQIVND (reference sequence). This CDR3 is built from 14 residues.

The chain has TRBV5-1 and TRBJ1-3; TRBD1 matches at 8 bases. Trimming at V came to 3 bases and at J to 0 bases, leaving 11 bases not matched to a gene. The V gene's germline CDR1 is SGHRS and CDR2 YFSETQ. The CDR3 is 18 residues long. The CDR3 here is CASSSGPGQAFSGNTIYF. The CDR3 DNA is TGCGCCAGCAGCTCCGGTCCGGGACAGGCGTTCTCTGGAAACACCATATATTTT.

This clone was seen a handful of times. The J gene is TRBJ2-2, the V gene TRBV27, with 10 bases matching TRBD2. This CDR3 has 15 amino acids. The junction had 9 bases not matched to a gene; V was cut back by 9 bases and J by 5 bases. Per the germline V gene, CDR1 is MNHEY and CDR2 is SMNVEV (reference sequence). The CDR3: CASHTSGIGTGELFF. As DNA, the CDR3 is TGTGCCAGTCATACTAGCGGGATAGGAACCGGGGAGCTGTTTTTT.

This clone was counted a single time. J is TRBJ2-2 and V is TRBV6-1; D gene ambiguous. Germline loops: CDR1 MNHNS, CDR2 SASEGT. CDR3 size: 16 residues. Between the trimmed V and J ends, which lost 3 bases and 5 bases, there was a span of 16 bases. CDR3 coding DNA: TGTGCCAGCAGTGATGATTATCCGCGACAAACCGGGGAGCTGTTTTTT. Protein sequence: CASSDDYPRQTGELFF.

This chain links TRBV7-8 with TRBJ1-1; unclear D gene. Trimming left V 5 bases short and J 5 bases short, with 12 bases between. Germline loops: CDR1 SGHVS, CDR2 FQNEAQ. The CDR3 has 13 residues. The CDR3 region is CASSRGIGTEAFF. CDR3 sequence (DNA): TGTGCCAGCAGCCGCGGAATCGGGACTGAAGCTTTCTTT.

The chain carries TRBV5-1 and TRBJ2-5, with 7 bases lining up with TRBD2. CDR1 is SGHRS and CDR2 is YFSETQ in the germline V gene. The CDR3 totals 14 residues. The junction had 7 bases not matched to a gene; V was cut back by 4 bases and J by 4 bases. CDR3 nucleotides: TGCGCCAGCAGCCCGGGTGGGGGGGGAGAGACCCAGTACTTC. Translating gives CASSPGGGGETQYF.

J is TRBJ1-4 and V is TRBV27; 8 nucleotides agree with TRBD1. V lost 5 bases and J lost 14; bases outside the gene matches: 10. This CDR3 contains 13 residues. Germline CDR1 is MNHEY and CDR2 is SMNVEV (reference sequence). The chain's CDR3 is CASSPTTGVKLFF. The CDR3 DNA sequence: TGTGCCAGCAGTCCAACGACAGGGGTAAAGCTGTTTTTT.

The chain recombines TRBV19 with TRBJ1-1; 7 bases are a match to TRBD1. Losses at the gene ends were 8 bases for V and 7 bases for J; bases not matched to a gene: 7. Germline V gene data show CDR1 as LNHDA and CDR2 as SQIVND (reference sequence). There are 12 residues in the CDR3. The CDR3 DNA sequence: TGTGCCAGTGGAACAGGGGTTATTGAAGCTTTCTTT. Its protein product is CASGTGVIEAFF.

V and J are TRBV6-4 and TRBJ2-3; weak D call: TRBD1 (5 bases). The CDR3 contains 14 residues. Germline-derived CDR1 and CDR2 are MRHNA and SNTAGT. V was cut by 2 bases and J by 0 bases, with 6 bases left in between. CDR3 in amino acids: CASSDQGSTDTQYF. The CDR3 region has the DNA TGTGCCAGCAGTGACCAGGGAAGCACAGATACGCAGTATTTT.

The CDR3 protein is CASSPISGNTGELFF. The DNA of the CDR3 is TGTGCCAGCTCACCAATTAGCGGGAACACCGGGGAGCTGTTTTTT. The chain employs TRBV18 and TRBJ2-2, with TRBD2 as a possible D gene (6 bases). Germline loops: CDR1 KGHSH, CDR2 LQKENI. CDR3 length: 15 amino acids. V was clipped by 2 bases and J by 1 base, with 8 bases between them.

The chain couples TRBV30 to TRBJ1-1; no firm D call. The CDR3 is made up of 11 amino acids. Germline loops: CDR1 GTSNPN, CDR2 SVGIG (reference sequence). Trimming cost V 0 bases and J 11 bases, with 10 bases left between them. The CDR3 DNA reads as TGTGCCTGGAGTGTGGAGGAGTGGGCTTTCTTT. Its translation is CAWSVEEWAFF. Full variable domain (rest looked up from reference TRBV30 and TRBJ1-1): SQTIHQWPATLVQPVGSPLSLECTVEGTSNPNLYWYRQAAGRGLQLLFYSVGIGQISSEVPQNLSASRPQDRQFILSSKKLLLSDSGFYLCAWSVEEWAFFGQGTRLTVV.